These T cell receptor beta chains were read from a single sample in a study of CD8+CD57+ T cells in acquired aplastic anemia. From the reads, TCRdb called clonotypes with MiXCR, one entry per CDR3 protein. The sample lists 400,000 to 450,000 distinct CDR3 sequences; 55% to 70% were seen once. Specimen: sorted CD4+, CD8+, or CD8+CD57+ T cells (not recorded which) from PBMCs. The receptors stem from a human donor in good health, serving as a control. Both conserved end residues are part of each CDR3. The order of the fields is V gene, J gene, CDR3 length, CDR3 protein.

V gene: TRBV5-5
J gene: TRBJ2-3
CDR3 length: 14
CDR3 protein: CASSIRGLTDTQYF

V gene: TRBV3-1
J gene: TRBJ1-2
CDR3 length: 14
CDR3 protein: CASSPDRANGGYTF

V gene: TRBV24-1
J gene: TRBJ2-7
CDR3 length: 14
CDR3 protein: CASSPIRTGYEQYF

V gene: TRBV5-1
J gene: TRBJ1-3
CDR3 length: 14
CDR3 protein: CASSVEGGDTTIYF

V gene: TRBV20-1
J gene: TRBJ1-3
CDR3 length: 13
CDR3 protein: CSAQPGSPRTIYF

V gene: TRBV12-3/TRBV12-4
J gene: TRBJ1-6
CDR3 length: 19
CDR3 protein: CASSFKLQARSSYNSPLHF

V gene: TRBV3-2
J gene: TRBJ2-1
CDR3 length: 18
CDR3 protein: CASSQADYAKLGYNKQFF

V gene: TRBV10-3
J gene: TRBJ1-2
CDR3 length: 13
CDR3 protein: CAINGDLNYGYTF

V gene: TRBV20-1
J gene: TRBJ2-5
CDR3 length: 14
CDR3 protein: CSAKRAGGSETQYF

V gene: TRBV7-9
J gene: TRBJ1-1
CDR3 length: 14
CDR3 protein: CASTVALWNPEAFF

V gene: TRBV20-1
J gene: TRBJ1-2
CDR3 length: 17
CDR3 protein: CSARGEVGRDLKWGYTF

V gene: TRBV7-3
J gene: TRBJ1-1
CDR3 length: 16
CDR3 protein: CASSLTPTPGGSEAFF

V gene: TRBV5-1
J gene: TRBJ2-2
CDR3 length: 14
CDR3 protein: CASSLGGDTTELFF

V gene: TRBV20-1
J gene: TRBJ2-3
CDR3 length: 11
CDR3 protein: CSASLGERMYF

V gene: TRBV18
J gene: TRBJ2-5
CDR3 length: 15
CDR3 protein: CASLPTSGGQETQHF

V gene: TRBV6-5
J gene: TRBJ1-5
CDR3 length: 16
CDR3 protein: CASSSIAAYSNQPQHF

V gene: TRBV20-1
J gene: TRBJ2-3
CDR3 length: 14
CDR3 protein: CRKKLAGSTDTQYF

V gene: TRBV9
J gene: TRBJ1-5
CDR3 length: 13
CDR3 protein: CASSPRDWGPYGF

V gene: TRBV20-1
J gene: TRBJ2-5
CDR3 length: 13
CDR3 protein: CSARDRGGGAQYF

V gene: TRBV25-1
J gene: TRBJ2-2
CDR3 length: 16
CDR3 protein: CASSPRDSYNTGELFF

V gene: TRBV7-2
J gene: TRBJ1-5
CDR3 length: 14
CDR3 protein: CASGVSNQPQHFGF

V gene: TRBV13
J gene: TRBJ2-2
CDR3 length: 19
CDR3 protein: CASSQYKPRQGFIPGELFF

V gene: TRBV7-3
J gene: TRBJ1-1
CDR3 length: 14
CDR3 protein: CASSYSQGYYEAYF

V gene: TRBV5-1
J gene: TRBJ2-2
CDR3 length: 15
CDR3 protein: CASSRQGGTPGELFF

V gene: TRBV7-8
J gene: TRBJ2-3
CDR3 length: 16
CDR3 protein: CASSFDRERGGDTQYF

V gene: TRBV7-2
J gene: TRBJ2-7
CDR3 length: 13
CDR3 protein: CASRAGGTYEQYF

V gene: TRBV11-1
J gene: TRBJ1-1
CDR3 length: 14
CDR3 protein: CASSLAEGDTEAFF

V gene: TRBV9
J gene: TRBJ1-6
CDR3 length: 15
CDR3 protein: CASSVTGLVYEQFHF

V gene: TRBV7-9
J gene: TRBJ2-1
CDR3 length: 15
CDR3 protein: CASSLSEGACNEQFF

V gene: TRBV9
J gene: TRBJ2-7
CDR3 length: 17
CDR3 protein: CASSVEGGSGPVGEQYF

V gene: TRBV7-2
J gene: TRBJ1-2
CDR3 length: 13
CDR3 protein: CASSSEPNTEAFF

V gene: TRBV2
J gene: TRBJ2-6
CDR3 length: 15
CDR3 protein: CASSDSRSGASVLTF

V gene: TRBV10-3
J gene: TRBJ2-2
CDR3 length: 16
CDR3 protein: CAISVSGQGGTGELFF

V gene: TRBV20-1
J gene: TRBJ2-7
CDR3 length: 13
CDR3 protein: CSACWRDTYEQYF

V gene: TRBV25-1
J gene: TRBJ2-2
CDR3 length: 15
CDR3 protein: CASSPDRGDNGDTFF

V gene: TRBV5-1
J gene: TRBJ1-1
CDR3 length: 15
CDR3 protein: CASSPGQGTSTEAFF

V gene: TRBV20-1
J gene: TRBJ1-5
CDR3 length: 14
CDR3 protein: CSASRGYGNQPQHF

V gene: TRBV20-1
J gene: TRBJ1-2
CDR3 length: 13
CDR3 protein: CSATNPGKGSYTF

V gene: TRBV3-1
J gene: TRBJ1-1
CDR3 length: 15
CDR3 protein: CASSQDTISNTEAFF

V gene: TRBV27
J gene: TRBJ1-6
CDR3 length: 12
CDR3 protein: CASRVGNSPLHF

V gene: TRBV5-4
J gene: TRBJ2-3
CDR3 length: 14
CDR3 protein: CASSPRQASDTQYF

V gene: TRBV14
J gene: TRBJ2-2
CDR3 length: 15
CDR3 protein: CASSGYQPSAGTLFF

V gene: TRBV6-5
J gene: TRBJ1-2
CDR3 length: 16
CDR3 protein: CASSYSNFNTDYGYTF

V gene: TRBV20-1
J gene: TRBJ1-1
CDR3 length: 12
CDR3 protein: CSASPQNTEAFF

V gene: TRBV2
J gene: TRBJ2-2
CDR3 length: 14
CDR3 protein: CASIRGGATGELFF

V gene: TRBV20-1
J gene: TRBJ1-5
CDR3 length: 12
CDR3 protein: CSARAAENPQHF

V gene: TRBV20-1
J gene: TRBJ2-7
CDR3 length: 16
CDR3 protein: CSARGRGGINSYEQYF

V gene: TRBV5-1
J gene: TRBJ1-2
CDR3 length: 13
CDR3 protein: CASSFDRDYGYTF

V gene: TRBV19
J gene: TRBJ1-2
CDR3 length: 15
CDR3 protein: CASSPLDRNFYGYTF

V gene: TRBV7-9
J gene: TRBJ2-5
CDR3 length: 13
CDR3 protein: CASSSDYQETQYF

V gene: TRBV7-3
J gene: TRBJ1-5
CDR3 length: 14
CDR3 protein: CASSAAGTGTAALF

V gene: TRBV5-1
J gene: TRBJ1-6
CDR3 length: 15
CDR3 protein: CASSLPGTGNSPLHF

V gene: TRBV10-3
J gene: TRBJ2-3
CDR3 length: 15
CDR3 protein: CAVRRDRESTDTQYF

V gene: TRBV9
J gene: TRBJ1-1
CDR3 length: 13
CDR3 protein: CASSVGQHQETQF

V gene: TRBV19
J gene: TRBJ1-1
CDR3 length: 17
CDR3 protein: CASYSRRAPLMNIEAFF

V gene: TRBV20-1
J gene: TRBJ2-5
CDR3 length: 15
CDR3 protein: CSASADGGGRETQYF